Detailed here is one T cell receptor (beta chain). The antigen remains undetermined. The data derive from a study of blood T cells in healthy people across ages. Whole-study findings and limits: No one knew whether donors had CMV, which possibly confounded expanded clonotype changes.

Germline loops: CDR1 MNHEY, CDR2 SMNVEV (reference sequence). The CDR3 runs 15 residues. J lost 3 bases, V lost 5 bases, and 8 bases had no gene match. Primers used in a second PCR of roughly 6 to 12 cycles were a sample-barcoded 5' primer and a J-beta primer mix. Unique molecular identifiers of 12 random nucleotides labeled each cDNA. TCRdb itself ran the 5' RACE reads through MiXCR, one entry per CDR3 protein. The repertoire consists of about 1.5 million distinct CDR3 sequences, with 40% to 45% occurring once and the leading ten covering just over 4%. Total RNA extracted from each sample amounted to at least 5.5 micrograms.

This clonotype originated in a woman aged 18-29 years in good health. Sequencing was performed on blood. This chain links TRBV27 with TRBJ1-1; TRBD1 agrees at 8 bases. The CDR3 here is CASSSTGGAYTEAFF. DNA of the CDR3: TGTGCCAGCAGTAGTACAGGGGGGGCGTACACTGAAGCTTTCTTT.